This T cell receptor (beta chain) came from a study of tumor and adjacent non-tumor tissue in lung cancer. This CDR3 comprises 12 residues. The germline V gene encodes CDR1 MNHEY and CDR2 SVGAGI. The template was RNA from unsorted bulk tissue. TCRbeta libraries were built with three rounds of nested PCR, modified from ARM-PCR. TCRdb re-called the multiplex PCR reads with MiXCR, one entry per CDR3 protein. The sample holds tens of thousands of distinct CDR3 sequences, about 72% seen once. The count of this clonotype is one. The junction departs from germline at one end; a sequencing error may be responsible.

This clonotype was obtained from a man in his sixties with non-small cell lung cancer. The rearrangement joins TRBV6-5 to TRBJ2-1; 9 nucleotides line up with TRBD2. Input material: lung tumor tissue. The CDR3 sequence is CASSQTSGEQLF. The DNA for the CDR3 is TGTGCCAGTAGTCAGACTAGCGGTGAGCAGTTATTC.